This T cell receptor beta chain was retrieved from a study of blood T cell repertoires in COVID-19. Overall study context: T cells, B-cell-depleted T cells, or PBMCs supplied cDNA or gDNA.

Under the authors' procedure: Estimation of nucleated cell counts relied on the amplification of reference gene primers. Profiled with immunoSEQ multiplex PCR; TCRdb holds only in-frame clones, not every one. V, J and clone size were drawn from that table, and D and trimming were deduced from the DNA. The sample shows roughly 80,000 clones, about four fifths of them seen only once. The TCR comes from a human donor in a cohort sampled during active COVID-19. Specimen: peripheral blood.

CDR3 in DNA: TGTGCCAGCAGCTTGGGTTCGGGGGGTGCGAACACCGGGGAGCTGTTTTTT. It encodes CASSLGSGGANTGELFF. The chain links TRBV5-7 to TRBJ2-2; the match to TRBD2 covers 7 bases. TRBV5-7 has ORF status, its function being uncertain. The V and J ends lost 0 bases and 0 bases, in that order; junction bases with no gene match: 5. The CDR3 runs 17 residues.